This section outlines one TCR beta chain sequence together with its context. Data came from immunoSEQ multiplex PCR; TCRdb stores just in-frame clones and leaves some out. The sample contains 200,000 to 300,000 clones, about four fifths of which appear only once. Germline CDR1 is KGHSH and CDR2 is LQKENI. V gave up 6 bases and J gave up 4 bases, with 20 bases separating them. This CDR3 spans 16 amino acids. These data are taken from a study of Tregs in tolerant kidney transplant recipients. Thawed PBMCs were FACS-sorted into unstimulated CD4+CD25+CD127- regulatory T cells, CD4+CD25- non-regulatory cells, CD4 and CD8 cells.

This sequence joins TRBV18 and TRBJ2-3; possible D gene TRBD1, 6 bases. The sequenced material came from CD4+ T cells from blood. This TCR was recovered from a human donor in good health. This CDR3 is CASSDRTGRGADTQYF. The CDR3 bases are TGTGCCAGCTCCGACCGAACAGGGCGAGGGGCAGATACGCAGTATTTT.